This TCR beta chain came from a study of blood T cell repertoires in COVID-19. About the research overall: The United States, Italy and Spain supplied acute and convalescent COVID-19 samples. Sample material is recorded as cDNA or gDNA derived from T cells, B-cell-depleted T cells, or PBMCs.

V was shortened by 4 bases and J by 4 bases, with 14 bases between the two germline ends. There are 15 residues in the CDR3. Germline CDR1 and CDR2: SGHTA and FQGTGA. Original data processing: Estimates of nucleated cell counts were drawn from the amplification of reference gene primers. Some clones are missing from TCRdb's copy, which holds only in-frame ones; the method was immunoSEQ multiplex PCR. The V and J calls and clone size were taken over from that table, and D and trimming were inferred from the DNA. The sample shows under 250,000 clones, about four fifths of them seen only once. The gene calls are TRBV7-3 and TRBJ2-1; D ambiguous. This receptor was identified in a young man who had recovered from COVID-19. What was sequenced was peripheral blood. The CDR3 spells CASSSSTAEYNEQFF. The CDR3 nucleotides are TGTGCCAGCAGCTCTTCCACCGCGGAGTACAATGAGCAGTTCTTC.